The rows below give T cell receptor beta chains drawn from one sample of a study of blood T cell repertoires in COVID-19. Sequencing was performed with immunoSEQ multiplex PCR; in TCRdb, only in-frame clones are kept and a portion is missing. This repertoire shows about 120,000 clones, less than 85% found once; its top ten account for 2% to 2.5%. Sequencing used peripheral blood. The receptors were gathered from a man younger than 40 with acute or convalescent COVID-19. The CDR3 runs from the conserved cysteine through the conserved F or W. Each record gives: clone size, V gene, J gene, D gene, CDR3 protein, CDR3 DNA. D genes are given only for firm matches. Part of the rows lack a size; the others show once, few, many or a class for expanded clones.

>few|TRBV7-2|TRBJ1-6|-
CASSFRSGHNYNSPLHF
TGTGCCAGCAGCTTTCGATCCGGACACAACTATAATTCACCCCTCCACTTT
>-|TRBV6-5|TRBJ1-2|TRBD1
CASRRDSQFYGYTF
TGTGCCAGCAGGCGGGACAGCCAGTTCTATGGCTACACCTTC
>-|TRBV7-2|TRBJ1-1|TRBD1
CASSNTGGLTEAFF
TGTGCCAGCAGCAACACAGGGGGTCTAACTGAAGCTTTCTTT
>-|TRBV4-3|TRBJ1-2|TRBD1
CASSHLPGGQDKQGGYTF
TGCGCCAGCAGCCACCTCCCCGGGGGACAGGACAAGCAAGGAGGCTACACCTTC
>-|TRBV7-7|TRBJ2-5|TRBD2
CASSSRGGGETQYF
TGTGCTAGCAGCTCGCGGGGGGGCGGGGAGACCCAGTACTTC
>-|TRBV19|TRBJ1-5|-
CASSMIDQPQHF
TGTGCCAGTAGTATGATAGATCAGCCCCAGCATTTT
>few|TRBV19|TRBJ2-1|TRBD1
CASKTGGLDNEQFF
TGTGCCAGTAAAACAGGGGGCCTTGACAATGAGCAGTTCTTC
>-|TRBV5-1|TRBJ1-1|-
CASSPWGQNTEAFF
TGCGCCAGCAGCCCCTGGGGACAGAACACTGAAGCTTTCTTT
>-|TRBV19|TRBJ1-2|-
CASTLGRGYGYTF
TGTGCCAGTACCCTTGGGAGGGGCTATGGCTACACCTTC
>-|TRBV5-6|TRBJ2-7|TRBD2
CASSNSGGGSYEQYF
TGTGCCAGCAGCAACAGCGGGGGGGGCTCCTACGAGCAGTACTTC
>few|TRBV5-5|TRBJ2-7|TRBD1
CASGPRDRGHEQYF
TGTGCCAGCGGCCCTAGGGACAGGGGGCACGAGCAGTACTTC
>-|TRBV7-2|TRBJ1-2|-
CASSLVSGGRHGYTF
TGTGCCAGCAGCTTAGTTTCCGGGGGACGCCATGGCTACACCTTC
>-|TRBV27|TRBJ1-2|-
CASSPTYRDQNYGYTF
TGTGCCAGCAGTCCCACCTACAGGGACCAAAACTATGGCTACACCTTC
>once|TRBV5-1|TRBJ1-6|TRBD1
CASSWNWDRGDSPLHF
TGCGCCAGCAGCTGGAACTGGGACAGGGGTGATTCACCCCTCCACTTT
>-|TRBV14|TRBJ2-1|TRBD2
CASSSRTSGYNEQFF
TGTGCCAGCAGCTCCCGGACTAGCGGCTACAATGAGCAGTTCTTC
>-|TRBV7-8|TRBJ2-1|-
CASSHSVEQFF
TGTGCCAGCAGCCATAGCGTAGAGCAGTTCTTC
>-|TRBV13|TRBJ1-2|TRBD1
CASSPGQGSRGYTF
TGTGCCAGCAGCCCCGGACAGGGATCCAGGGGCTACACCTTC
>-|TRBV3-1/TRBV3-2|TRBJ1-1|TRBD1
CASSRQGADTEAFF
TGTGCCAGCAGCCGACAGGGGGCTGACACTGAAGCTTTCTTT
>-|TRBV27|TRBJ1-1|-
CASMRAEDGEAFF
TGTGCCAGCATGCGCGCAGAGGATGGTGAAGCTTTCTTT
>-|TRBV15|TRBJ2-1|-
CATSRVGSEQFF
TGTGCCACCAGCAGAGTCGGGAGTGAGCAGTTCTTC
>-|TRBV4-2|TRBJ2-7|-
CASSQDQAHEQYF
TGTGCCAGCAGCCAAGATCAGGCCCACGAGCAGTACTTC
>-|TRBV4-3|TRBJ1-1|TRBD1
CASSQDSQGVGTEAFF
TGCGCCAGCAGCCAAGATTCTCAGGGGGTCGGCACTGAAGCTTTCTTT
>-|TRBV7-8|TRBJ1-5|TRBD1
CASSLGGPRGRGNQPQHF
TGTGCCAGCAGCTTAGGGGGACCGAGGGGGCGAGGCAATCAGCCCCAGCATTTT
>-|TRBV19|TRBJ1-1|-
CASSPRTAMNTEAFF
TGTGCCAGTAGTCCCCGGACTGCAATGAACACTGAAGCTTTCTTT
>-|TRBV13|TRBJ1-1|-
CASSFRTGTNTEAFF
TGTGCCAGCAGCTTCCGAACAGGGACGAACACTGAAGCTTTCTTT
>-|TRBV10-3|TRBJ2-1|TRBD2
CAISGSSGRDPNEQFF
TGTGCCATCAGTGGGAGTAGCGGGAGGGACCCTAATGAGCAGTTCTTC
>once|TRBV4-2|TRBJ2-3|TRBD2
CASSQKSGLAADTQYF
TGTGCCAGCAGCCAGAAGTCGGGACTAGCTGCGGATACGCAGTATTTT
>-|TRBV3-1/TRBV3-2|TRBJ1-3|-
CASSQRGSGNTIYF
TGTGCCAGCAGCCAACGAGGTTCTGGAAACACCATATATTTT
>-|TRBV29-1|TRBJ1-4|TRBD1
CYRPPSRDRVCKEKLFF
TGCTACCGCCCCCCGTCCCGGGACAGGGTTTGTAAAGAAAAACTGTTTTTT
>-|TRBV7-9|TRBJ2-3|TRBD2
CASSTYGLAAEDTQYF
TGTGCCAGCAGCACGTATGGACTAGCGGCGGAAGATACGCAGTATTTT
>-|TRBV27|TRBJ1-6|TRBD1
CASRAGTGGAGSYNSPLHF
TGTGCCAGCAGAGCCGGGACAGGGGGCGCGGGCTCCTATAATTCACCCCTCCACTTT
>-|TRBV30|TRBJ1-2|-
CAWSFTGWIGYGYTF
TGTGCCTGGAGTTTTACGGGGTGGATTGGCTATGGCTACACCTTC
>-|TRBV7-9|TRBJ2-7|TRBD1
CASSLPGQGWEQYF
TGTGCCAGCAGCCTGCCGGGACAGGGGTGGGAGCAGTACTTC
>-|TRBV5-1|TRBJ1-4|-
CASSPTPFTGTEKLFF
TGCGCCAGCAGCCCGACCCCGTTTACAGGGACTGAAAAACTGTTTTTT
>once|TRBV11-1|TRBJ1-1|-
CASSPGWETNTEAFF
TGTGCCAGCAGCCCGGGATGGGAGACGAACACTGAAGCTTTCTTT
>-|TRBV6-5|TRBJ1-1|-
CARGGGYTEAFF
TGTGCCAGGGGAGGGGGATACACTGAAGCTTTCTTT
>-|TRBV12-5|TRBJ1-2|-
CASGLGTYNYGYTF
TGTGCTAGTGGTTTAGGGACATATAACTATGGCTACACCTTC
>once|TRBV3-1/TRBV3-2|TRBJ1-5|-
CASSPRLLNQPQHF
TGTGCCAGCAGCCCTAGACTCCTCAATCAGCCCCAGCATTTT
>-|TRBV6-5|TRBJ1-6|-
CASSYQQGNSPLHF
TGTGCCAGCAGTTACCAGCAGGGGAATTCACCCCTCCACTTT
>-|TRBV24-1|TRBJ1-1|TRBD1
CATSDLRSAGGRTEAFF
TGTGCCACCAGTGATTTGAGATCGGCAGGGGGCCGGACTGAAGCTTTCTTT
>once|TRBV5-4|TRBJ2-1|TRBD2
CASSLPSGGNNEQFF
TGTGCCAGCAGCTTGCCTAGCGGGGGCAACAATGAGCAGTTCTTC
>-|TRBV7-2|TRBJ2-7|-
CASSPHGGPTYEQYF
TGTGCCAGCAGCCCCCACGGAGGTCCCACCTACGAGCAGTACTTC
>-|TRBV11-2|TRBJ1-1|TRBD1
CASSLVPTGSGTEAFF
TGTGCCAGCAGCTTAGTCCCGACAGGGTCGGGCACTGAAGCTTTCTTT
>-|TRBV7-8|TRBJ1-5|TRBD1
CASSLARTGDQPQHF
TGTGCCAGCAGCTTAGCTAGGACAGGGGACCAGCCCCAGCATTTT
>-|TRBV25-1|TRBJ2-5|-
CASSETRTQYF
TGTGCCAGCAGTGAAACGAGAACCCAGTACTTC
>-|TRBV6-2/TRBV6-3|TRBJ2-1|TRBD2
CASSASGSSYNEQFF
TGTGCCAGCAGTGCAAGCGGGAGCTCCTACAATGAGCAGTTCTTC
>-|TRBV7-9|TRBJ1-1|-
CASTPDLNTEAFF
TGTGCCAGCACCCCGGACTTGAACACTGAAGCTTTCTTT
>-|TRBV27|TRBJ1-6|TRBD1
CASSLTGQSTPLHF
TGTGCCAGCAGTTTGACGGGACAGTCAACACCCCTCCACTTT
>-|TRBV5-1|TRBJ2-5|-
CASSLGHREETQYF
TGCGCCAGCAGCCTAGGACACCGGGAGGAGACCCAGTACTTC